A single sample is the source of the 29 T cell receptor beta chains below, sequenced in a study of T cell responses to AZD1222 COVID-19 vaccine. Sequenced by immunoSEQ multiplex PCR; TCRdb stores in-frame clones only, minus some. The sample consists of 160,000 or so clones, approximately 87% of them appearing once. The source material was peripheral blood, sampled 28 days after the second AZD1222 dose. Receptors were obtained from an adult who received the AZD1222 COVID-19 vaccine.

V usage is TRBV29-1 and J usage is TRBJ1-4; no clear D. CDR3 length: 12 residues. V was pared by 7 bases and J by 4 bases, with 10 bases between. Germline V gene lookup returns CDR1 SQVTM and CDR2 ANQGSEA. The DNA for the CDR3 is TGCAGCGCCCGGGCGCTTAATGAAAAACTGTTTTTT. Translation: CSARALNEKLFF.

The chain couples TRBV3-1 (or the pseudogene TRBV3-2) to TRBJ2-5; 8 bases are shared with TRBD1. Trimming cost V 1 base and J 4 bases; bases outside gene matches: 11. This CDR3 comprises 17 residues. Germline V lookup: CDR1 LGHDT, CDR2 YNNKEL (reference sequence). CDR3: CASSQARQGSRGETQYF. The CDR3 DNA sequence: TGTGCCAGCAGCCAAGCAAGACAGGGGTCTAGAGGAGAGACCCAGTACTTC.

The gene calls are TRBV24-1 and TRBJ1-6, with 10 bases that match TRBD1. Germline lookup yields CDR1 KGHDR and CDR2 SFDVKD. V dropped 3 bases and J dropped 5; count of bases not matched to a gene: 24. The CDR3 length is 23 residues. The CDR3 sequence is CATSDPRPGQGIRKTLDNSPLHF. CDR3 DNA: TGTGCCACCAGTGATCCCCGTCCGGGACAGGGGATTCGGAAGACGCTGGATAATTCACCCCTCCACTTT.

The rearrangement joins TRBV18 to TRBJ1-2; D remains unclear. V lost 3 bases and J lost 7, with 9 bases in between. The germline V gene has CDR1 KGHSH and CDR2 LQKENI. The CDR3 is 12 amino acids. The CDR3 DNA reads TGTGCCAGCTCACCCAGTGGGTTTGGCTACACCTTC. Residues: CASSPSGFGYTF.

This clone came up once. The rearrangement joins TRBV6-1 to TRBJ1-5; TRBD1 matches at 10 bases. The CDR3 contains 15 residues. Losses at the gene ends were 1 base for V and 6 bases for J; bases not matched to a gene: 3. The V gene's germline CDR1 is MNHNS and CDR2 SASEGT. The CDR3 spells CASSEGQGASQPQHF. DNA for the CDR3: TGTGCCAGCAGTGAAGGACAGGGGGCTAGTCAGCCCCAGCATTTT.

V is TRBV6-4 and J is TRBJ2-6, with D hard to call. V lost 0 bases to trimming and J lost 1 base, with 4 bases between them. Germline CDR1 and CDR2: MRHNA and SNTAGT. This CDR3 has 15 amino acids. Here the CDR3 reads CASSDSQSGANVLTF. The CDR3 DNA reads TGTGCCAGCAGTGACTCACAATCTGGGGCCAACGTCCTGACTTTC.

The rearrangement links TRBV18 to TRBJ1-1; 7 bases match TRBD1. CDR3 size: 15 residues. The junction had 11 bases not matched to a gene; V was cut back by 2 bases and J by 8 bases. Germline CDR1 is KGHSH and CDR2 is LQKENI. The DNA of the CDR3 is TGTGCCAGCTCACCATCGAGGGGGCCAGGAAACGAAGCTTTCTTT. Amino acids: CASSPSRGPGNEAFF. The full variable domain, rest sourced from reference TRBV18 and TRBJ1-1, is NAGVMQNPRHLVRRRGQEARLRCSPMKGHSHVYWYRQLPEEGLKFMVYLQKENIIDESGMPKERFSAEFPKEGPSILRIQQVVRGDSAAYFCASSPSRGPGNEAFFGQGTRLTVV.

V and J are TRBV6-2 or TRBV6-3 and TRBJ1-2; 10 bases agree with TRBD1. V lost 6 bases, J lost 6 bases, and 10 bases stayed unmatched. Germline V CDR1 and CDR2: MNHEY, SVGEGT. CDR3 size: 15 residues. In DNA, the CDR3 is TGTGCCAGCAGCCCCCCTGGCGACAGGGGGCATGGCTACACCTTC. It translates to CASSPPGDRGHGYTF.

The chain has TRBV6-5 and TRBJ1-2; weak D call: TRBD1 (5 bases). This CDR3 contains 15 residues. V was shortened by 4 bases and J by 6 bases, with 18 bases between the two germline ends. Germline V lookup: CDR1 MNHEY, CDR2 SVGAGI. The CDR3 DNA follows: TGTGCCAGCAGTTCCCTGGCAGGGAGTTGGGATGGCTACACCTTC. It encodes CASSSLAGSWDGYTF.

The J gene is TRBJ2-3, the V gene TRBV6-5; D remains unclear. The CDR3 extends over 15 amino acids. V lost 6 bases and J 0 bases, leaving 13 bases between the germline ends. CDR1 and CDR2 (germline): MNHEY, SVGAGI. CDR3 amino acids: CASSPIIRSTDTQYF. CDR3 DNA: TGTGCCAGCAGCCCAATTATCCGTAGCACAGATACGCAGTATTTT.

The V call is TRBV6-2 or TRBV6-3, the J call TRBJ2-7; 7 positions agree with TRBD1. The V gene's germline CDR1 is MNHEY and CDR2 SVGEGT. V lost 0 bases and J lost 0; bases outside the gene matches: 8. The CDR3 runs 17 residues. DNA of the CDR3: TGTGCCAGCAGTTACTCGCGCTACAGGGGAACCTCCTACGAGCAGTACTTC. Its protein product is CASSYSRYRGTSYEQYF.

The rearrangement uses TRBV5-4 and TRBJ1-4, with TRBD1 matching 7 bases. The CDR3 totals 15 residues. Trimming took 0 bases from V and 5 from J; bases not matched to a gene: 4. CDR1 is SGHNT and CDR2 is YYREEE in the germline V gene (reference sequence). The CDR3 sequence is CASSLGAGGNEKLFF. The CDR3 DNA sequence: TGTGCCAGCAGCTTGGGGGCAGGGGGGAATGAAAAACTGTTTTTT.

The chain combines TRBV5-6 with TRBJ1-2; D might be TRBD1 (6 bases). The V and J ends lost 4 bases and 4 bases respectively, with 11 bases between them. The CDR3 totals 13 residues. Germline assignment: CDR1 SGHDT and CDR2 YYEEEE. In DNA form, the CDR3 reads TGTGCCAGCAGCCGACAGGCCGTCTATGGCTACACCTTC. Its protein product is CASSRQAVYGYTF. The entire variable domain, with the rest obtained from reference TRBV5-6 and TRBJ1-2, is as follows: DAGVTQSPTHLIKTRGQQVTLRCSPKSGHDTVSWYQQALGQGPQFIFQYYEEEERQRGNFPDRFSGHQFPNYSSELNVNALLLGDSALYLCASSRQAVYGYTFGSGTRLTVV.

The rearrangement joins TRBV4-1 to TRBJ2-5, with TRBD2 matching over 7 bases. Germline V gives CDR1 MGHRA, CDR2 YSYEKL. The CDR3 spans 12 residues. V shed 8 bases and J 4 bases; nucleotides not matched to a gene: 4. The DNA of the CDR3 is TGCGCCAGCGGCCCGGGGGGAGAGACCCAGTACTTC. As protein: CASGPGGETQYF.

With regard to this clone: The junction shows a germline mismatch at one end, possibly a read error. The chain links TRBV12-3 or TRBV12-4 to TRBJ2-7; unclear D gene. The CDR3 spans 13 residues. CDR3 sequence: CASSRRIGTACNF. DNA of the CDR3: TGTGCCAGCAGCCGTCGGATCGGCACGGCGTGCAACTTC.

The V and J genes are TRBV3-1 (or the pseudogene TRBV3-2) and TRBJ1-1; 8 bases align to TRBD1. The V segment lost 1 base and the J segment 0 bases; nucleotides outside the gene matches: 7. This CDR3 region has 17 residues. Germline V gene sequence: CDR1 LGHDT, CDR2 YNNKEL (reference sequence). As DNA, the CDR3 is TGTGCCAGCAGCCAAGCCAGACAGGGGATTGTGAACACTGAAGCTTTCTTT. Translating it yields CASSQARQGIVNTEAFF.

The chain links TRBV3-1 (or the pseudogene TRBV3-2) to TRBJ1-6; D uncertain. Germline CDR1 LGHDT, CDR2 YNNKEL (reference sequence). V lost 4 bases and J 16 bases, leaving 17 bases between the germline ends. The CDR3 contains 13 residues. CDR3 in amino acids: CASSRTSGGELHF. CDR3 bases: TGTGCCAGCAGCCGAACAAGTGGAGGAGAACTCCACTTT.

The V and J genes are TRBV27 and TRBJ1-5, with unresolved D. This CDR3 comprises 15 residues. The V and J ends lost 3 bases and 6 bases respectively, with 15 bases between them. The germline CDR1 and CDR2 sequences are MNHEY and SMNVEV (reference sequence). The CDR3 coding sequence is TGTGCCAGCAGTTTTTCATGGCTGGTAGGTCAGCCCCAGCATTTT. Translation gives CASSFSWLVGQPQHF.

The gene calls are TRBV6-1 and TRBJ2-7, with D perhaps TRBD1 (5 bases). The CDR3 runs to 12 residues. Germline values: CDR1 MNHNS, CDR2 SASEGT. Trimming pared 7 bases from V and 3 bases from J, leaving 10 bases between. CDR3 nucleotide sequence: TGTGCCAGCACCGACAGTTACTACGAGCAGTACTTC. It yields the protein CASTDSYYEQYF.

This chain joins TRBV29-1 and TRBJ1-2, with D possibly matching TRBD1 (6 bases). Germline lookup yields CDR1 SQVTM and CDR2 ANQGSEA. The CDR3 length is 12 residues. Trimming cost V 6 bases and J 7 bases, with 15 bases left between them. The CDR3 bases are TGCAGCGTGACAGGTGATGGGCTTGGCTACACCTTC. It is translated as CSVTGDGLGYTF.

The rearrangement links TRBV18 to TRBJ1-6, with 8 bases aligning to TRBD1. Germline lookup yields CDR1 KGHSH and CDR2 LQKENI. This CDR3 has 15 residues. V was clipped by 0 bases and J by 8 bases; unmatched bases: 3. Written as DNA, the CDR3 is TGTGCCAGCTCACCACCAACAGGGGGAGATTCACCCCTCCACTTT. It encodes CASSPPTGGDSPLHF.

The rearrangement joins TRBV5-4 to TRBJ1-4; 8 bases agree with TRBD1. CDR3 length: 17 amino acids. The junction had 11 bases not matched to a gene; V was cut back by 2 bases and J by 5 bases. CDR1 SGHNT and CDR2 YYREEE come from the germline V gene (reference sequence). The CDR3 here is CASSLGQGGGLNEKLFF. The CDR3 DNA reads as TGTGCCAGCAGCTTAGGACAGGGTGGAGGGTTGAATGAAAAACTGTTTTTT.

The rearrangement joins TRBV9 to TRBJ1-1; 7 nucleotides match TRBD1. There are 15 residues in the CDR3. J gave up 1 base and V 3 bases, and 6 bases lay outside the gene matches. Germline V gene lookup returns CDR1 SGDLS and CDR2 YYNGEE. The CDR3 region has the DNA TGTGCCAGCAGCGGGAGACAGGGCGAGAACACTGAAGCTTTCTTT. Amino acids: CASSGRQGENTEAFF.

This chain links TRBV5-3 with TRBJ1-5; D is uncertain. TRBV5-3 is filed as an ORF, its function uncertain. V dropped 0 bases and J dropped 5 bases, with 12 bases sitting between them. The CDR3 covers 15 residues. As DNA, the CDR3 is TGTGCCAGAAGCTTGGCTCTCCGGCGGTATCAGCCCCAGCATTTT. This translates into CARSLALRRYQPQHF.

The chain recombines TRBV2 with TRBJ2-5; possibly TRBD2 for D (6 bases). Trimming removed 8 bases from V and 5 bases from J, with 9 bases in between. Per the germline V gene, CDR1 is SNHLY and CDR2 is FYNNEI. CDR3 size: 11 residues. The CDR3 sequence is CASGGTETQYF. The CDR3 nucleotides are TGTGCCAGCGGAGGGACCGAGACCCAGTACTTC.

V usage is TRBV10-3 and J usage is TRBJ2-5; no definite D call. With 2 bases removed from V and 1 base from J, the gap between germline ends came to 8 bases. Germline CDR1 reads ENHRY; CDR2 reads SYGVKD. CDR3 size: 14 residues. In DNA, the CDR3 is TGTGCCATCAGTGAGGAGAATAGCCAAGAGACCCAGTACTTC. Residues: CAISEENSQETQYF.

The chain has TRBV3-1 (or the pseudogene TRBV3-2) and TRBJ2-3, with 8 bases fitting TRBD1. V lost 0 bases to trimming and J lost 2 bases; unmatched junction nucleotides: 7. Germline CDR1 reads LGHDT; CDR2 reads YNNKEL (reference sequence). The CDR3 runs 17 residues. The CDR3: CASSQDWTGLYTDTQYF. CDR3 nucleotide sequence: TGTGCCAGCAGCCAAGATTGGACAGGGCTGTACACAGATACGCAGTATTTT.

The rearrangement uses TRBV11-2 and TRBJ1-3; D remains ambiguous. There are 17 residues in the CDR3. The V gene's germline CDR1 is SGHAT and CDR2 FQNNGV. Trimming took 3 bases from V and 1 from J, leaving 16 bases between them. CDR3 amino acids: CASSLERSTGSGNTIYF. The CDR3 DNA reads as TGTGCCAGCAGCTTGGAACGCTCCACTGGATCTGGAAACACCATATATTTT.

The CDR3: CASRYRDRAAEKLFF. Written as DNA, the CDR3 is TGCGCCAGCAGGTACCGGGACAGGGCGGCTGAAAAACTGTTTTTT. The rearrangement links TRBV5-1 to TRBJ1-4; 9 bases are shared with TRBD1. The V segment lost 5 bases and the J segment 7 bases; nucleotides outside the gene matches: 9. This CDR3 is 15 amino acids long. The germline V gene has CDR1 SGHRS and CDR2 YFSETQ.